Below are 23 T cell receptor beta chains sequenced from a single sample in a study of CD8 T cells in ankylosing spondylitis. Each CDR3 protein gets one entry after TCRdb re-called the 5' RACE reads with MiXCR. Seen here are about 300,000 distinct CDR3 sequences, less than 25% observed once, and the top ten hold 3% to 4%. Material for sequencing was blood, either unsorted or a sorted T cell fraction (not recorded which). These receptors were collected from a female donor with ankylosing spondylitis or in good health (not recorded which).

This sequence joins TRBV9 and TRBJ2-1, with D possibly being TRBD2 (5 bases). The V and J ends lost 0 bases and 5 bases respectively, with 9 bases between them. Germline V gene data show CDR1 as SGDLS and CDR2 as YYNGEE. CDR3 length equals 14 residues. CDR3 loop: CASSVAGIDNEQFF. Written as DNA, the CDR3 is TGTGCCAGCAGCGTAGCGGGAATCGACAATGAGCAGTTCTTC.

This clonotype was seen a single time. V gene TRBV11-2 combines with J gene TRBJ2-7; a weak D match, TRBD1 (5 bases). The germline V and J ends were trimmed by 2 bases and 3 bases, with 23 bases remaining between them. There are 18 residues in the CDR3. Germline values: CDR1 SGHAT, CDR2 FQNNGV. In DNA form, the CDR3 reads TGTGCCAGCAGCTTAAGGGGTGGCAACACAGAAAGAGGCTACGAGCAGTACTTC. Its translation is CASSLRGGNTERGYEQYF.

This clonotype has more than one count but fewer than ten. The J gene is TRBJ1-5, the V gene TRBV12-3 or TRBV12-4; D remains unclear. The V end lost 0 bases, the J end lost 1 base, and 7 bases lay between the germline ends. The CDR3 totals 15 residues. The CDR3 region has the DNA TGTGCCAGCAGTTTAGCCATGGACAGCAATCAGCCCCAGCATTTT. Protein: CASSLAMDSNQPQHF.

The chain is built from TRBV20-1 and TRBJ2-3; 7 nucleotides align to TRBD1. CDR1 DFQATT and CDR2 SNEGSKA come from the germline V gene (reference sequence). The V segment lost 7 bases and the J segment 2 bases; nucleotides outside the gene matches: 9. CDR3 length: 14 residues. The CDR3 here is CSGEGGSFTDTQYF. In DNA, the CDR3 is TGCAGTGGAGAAGGGGGCAGTTTCACAGATACGCAGTATTTT.

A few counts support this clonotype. CDR3 sequence reads: CASSQYVGRTYEQYF. CDR3 bases: TGTGCCAGCAGTCAGTATGTCGGCAGGACCTACGAGCAGTACTTC. V is TRBV6-2 or TRBV6-3 and J is TRBJ2-7; D gene ambiguous. The CDR3 sequence is 15 residues long. Trimming pared 5 bases from V and 2 bases from J, leaving 16 bases between. Germline CDR1 is MNHEY and CDR2 is SVGEGT.

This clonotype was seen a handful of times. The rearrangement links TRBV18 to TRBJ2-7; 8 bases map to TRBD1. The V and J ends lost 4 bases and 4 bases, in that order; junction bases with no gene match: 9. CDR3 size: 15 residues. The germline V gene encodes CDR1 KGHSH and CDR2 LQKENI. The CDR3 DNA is TGTGCCAGCTCACGATTAGGACAGGGTACGTACGAGCAGTACTTC. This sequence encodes CASSRLGQGTYEQYF.

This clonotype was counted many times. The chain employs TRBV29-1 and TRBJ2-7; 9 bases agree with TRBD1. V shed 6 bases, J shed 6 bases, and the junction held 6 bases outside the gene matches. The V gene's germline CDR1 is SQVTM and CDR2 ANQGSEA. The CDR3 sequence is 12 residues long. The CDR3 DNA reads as TGCAGCGTGGGGGACAGGGCGGCCGAGCAGTACTTC. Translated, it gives CSVGDRAAEQYF.

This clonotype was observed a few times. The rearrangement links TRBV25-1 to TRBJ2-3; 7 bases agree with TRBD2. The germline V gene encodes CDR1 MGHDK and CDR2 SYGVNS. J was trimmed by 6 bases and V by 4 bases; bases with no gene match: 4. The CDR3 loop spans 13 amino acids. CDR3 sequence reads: CASSVPTSDTQYF. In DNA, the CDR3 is TGTGCCAGCAGTGTCCCGACTAGCGATACGCAGTATTTT.

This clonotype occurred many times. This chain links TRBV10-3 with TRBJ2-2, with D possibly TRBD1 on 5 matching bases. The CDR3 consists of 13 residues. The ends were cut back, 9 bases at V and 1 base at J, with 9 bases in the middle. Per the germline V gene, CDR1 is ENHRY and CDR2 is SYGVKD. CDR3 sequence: CAMSDRNTGELFF. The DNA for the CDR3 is TGTGCCATGTCCGACAGGAACACCGGGGAGCTGTTTTTT.

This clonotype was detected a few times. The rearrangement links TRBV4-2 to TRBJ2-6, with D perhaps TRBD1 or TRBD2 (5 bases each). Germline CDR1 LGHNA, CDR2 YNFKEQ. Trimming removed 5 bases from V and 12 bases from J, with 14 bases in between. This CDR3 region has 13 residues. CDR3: CASSTGTVSVLTF. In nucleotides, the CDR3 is TGTGCCAGCAGCACCGGGACGGTCTCCGTCCTGACTTTC.

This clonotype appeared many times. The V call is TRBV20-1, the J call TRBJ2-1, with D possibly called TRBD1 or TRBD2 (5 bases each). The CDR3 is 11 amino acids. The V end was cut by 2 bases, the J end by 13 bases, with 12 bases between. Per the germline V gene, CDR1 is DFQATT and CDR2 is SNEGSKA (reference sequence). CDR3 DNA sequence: TGCAGTGCTAGAATCGGGACGCCTCAGTTCTTC. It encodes CSARIGTPQFF.

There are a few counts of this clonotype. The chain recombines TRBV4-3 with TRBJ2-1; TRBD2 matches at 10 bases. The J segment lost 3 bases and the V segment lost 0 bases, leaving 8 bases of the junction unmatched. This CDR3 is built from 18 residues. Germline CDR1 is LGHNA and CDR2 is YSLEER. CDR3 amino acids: CASSQESASGSIYNEQFF. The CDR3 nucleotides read TGCGCCAGCAGCCAAGAGTCTGCTAGCGGGAGTATCTACAATGAGCAGTTCTTC.

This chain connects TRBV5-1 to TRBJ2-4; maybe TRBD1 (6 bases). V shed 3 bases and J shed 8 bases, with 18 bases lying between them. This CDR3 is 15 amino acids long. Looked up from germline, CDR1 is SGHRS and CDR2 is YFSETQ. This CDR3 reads CASSWTALPSDIQYF. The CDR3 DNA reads TGCGCCAGCAGCTGGACAGCACTCCCCTCGGACATTCAGTACTTC.

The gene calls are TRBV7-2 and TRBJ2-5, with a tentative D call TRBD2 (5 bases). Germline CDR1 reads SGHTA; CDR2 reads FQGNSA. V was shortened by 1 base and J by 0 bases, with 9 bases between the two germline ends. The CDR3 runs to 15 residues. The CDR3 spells CASSLGGGDQETQYF. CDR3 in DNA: TGTGCCAGCAGCTTAGGAGGAGGTGACCAAGAGACCCAGTACTTC. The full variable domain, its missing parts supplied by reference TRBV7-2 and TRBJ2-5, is GAGVSQSPSNKVTEKGKDVELRCDPISGHTALYWYRQSLGQGLEFLIYFQGNSAPDKSGLPSDRFSAERTGGSVSTLTIQRTQQEDSAVYLCASSLGGGDQETQYFGPGTRLLVL.

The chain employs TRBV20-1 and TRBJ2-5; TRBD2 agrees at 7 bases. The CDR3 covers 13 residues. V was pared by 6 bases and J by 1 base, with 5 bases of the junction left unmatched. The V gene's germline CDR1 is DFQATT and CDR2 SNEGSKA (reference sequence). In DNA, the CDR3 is TGCAGTGCCCCAGGGAGGGGCCAAGAGACCCAGTACTTC. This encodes CSAPGRGQETQYF.

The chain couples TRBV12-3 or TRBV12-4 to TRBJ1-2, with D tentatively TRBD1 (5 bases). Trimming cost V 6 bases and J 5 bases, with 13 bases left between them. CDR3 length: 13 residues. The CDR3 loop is CASSPQWGYGYTF. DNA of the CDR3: TGTGCCAGCAGCCCCCAGTGGGGGTATGGCTACACCTTC.

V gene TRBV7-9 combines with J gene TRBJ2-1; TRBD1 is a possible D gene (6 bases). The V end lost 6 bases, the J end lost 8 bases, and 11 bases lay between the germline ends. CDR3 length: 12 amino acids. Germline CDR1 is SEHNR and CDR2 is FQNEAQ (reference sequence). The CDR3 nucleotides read TGTGCCAGCAGTCCCAGGGGCGATGAGCAGTTCTTC. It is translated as CASSPRGDEQFF.

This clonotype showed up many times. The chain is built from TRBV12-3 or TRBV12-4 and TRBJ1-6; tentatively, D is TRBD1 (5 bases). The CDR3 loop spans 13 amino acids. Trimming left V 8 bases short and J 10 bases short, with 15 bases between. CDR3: CASAPGRWSPLHF. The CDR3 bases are TGTGCCAGCGCGCCAGGGAGATGGTCACCCCTCCACTTT.

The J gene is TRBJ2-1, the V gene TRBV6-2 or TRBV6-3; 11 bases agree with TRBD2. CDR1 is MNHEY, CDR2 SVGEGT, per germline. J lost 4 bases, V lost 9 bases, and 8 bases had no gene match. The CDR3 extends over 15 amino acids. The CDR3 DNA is TGTGCCAGTCTACGCACTAGCGGGAGTTACAATGAGCAGTTCTTC. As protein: CASLRTSGSYNEQFF.

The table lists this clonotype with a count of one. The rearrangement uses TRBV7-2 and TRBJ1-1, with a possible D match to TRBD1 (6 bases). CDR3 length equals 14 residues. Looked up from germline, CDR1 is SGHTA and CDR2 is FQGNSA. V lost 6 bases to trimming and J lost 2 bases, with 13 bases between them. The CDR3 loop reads CASRSGGANTEAFF. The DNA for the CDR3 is TGTGCCAGCAGGTCTGGGGGGGCCAACACTGAAGCTTTCTTT.

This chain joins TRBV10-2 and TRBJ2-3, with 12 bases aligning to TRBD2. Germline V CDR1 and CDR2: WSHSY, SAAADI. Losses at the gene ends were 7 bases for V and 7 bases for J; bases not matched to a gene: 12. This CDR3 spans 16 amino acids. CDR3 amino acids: CASIATSGRGGNTQYF. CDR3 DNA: TGCGCCAGCATTGCGACTAGCGGGAGAGGTGGGAATACGCAGTATTTT.

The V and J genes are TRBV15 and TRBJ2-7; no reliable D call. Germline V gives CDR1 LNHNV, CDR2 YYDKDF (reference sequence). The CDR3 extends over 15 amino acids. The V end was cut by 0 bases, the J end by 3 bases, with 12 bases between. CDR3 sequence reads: CATSRDVGSGYEQYF. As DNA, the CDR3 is TGTGCCACCAGCAGAGACGTGGGGTCTGGCTACGAGCAGTACTTC.

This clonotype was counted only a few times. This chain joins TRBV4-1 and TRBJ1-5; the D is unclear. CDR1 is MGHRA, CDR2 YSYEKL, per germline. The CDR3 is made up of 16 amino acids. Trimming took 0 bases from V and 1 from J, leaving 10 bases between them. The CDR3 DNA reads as TGCGCCAGCAGCCAAGATTATGGGAGAAGCAATCAGCCCCAGCATTTT. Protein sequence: CASSQDYGRSNQPQHF.